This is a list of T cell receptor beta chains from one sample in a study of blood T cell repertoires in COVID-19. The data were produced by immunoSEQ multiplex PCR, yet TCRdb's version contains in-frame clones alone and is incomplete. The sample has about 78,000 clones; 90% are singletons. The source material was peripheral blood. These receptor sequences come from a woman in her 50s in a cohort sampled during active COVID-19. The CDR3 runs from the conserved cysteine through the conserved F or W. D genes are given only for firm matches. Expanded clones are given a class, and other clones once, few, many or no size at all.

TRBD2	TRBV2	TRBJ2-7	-	CASSSPGLAGEYEQYF	TGTGCCAGCAGCTCCCCTGGACTAGCGGGAGAGTACGAGCAGTACTTC
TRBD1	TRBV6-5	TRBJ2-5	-	CASSYRTGNQETQYF	TGTGCCAGCAGTTACCGGACAGGGAACCAAGAGACCCAGTACTTC
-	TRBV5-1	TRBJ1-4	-	CASSLGDGIRTNEKLFF	TGCGCCAGCAGCTTGGGTGACGGGATCCGAACTAATGAAAAACTGTTTTTT
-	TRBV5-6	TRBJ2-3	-	CASSLLTDTQYF	TGTGCCAGCAGCTTGCTGACAGATACGCAGTATTTT
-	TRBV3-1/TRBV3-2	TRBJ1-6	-	CASSQDRDSPLHF	TGTGCCAGCAGCCAAGACCGGGATTCACCCCTCCACTTT
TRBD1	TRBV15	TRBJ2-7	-	CATSRGTGYYEQYF	TGTGCCACCAGCAGGGGGACAGGGTACTACGAGCAGTACTTC
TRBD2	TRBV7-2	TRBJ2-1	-	CASSRMAGGEDEQFF	TGTGCCAGCAGCCGTATGGCGGGGGGCGAGGATGAGCAGTTCTTC
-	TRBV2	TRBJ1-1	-	CASGTGRTEAFF	TGTGCCAGCGGAACAGGGAGAACTGAAGCTTTCTTT
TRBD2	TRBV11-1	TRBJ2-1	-	CASVSGLAGNHEQFF	TGTGCCAGCGTGTCGGGACTAGCGGGAAACCATGAGCAGTTCTTC
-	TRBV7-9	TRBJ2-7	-	CASSLGFGRGEQYF	TGTGCCAGCAGCTTAGGGTTCGGGAGAGGCGAGCAGTACTTC
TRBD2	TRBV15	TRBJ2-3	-	CATGPGLAADTQYF	TGTGCCACCGGACCGGGACTAGCGGCGGATACGCAGTATTTT
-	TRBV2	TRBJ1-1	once	CASSPYIEAFF	TGTGCCAGCAGTCCTTACATTGAAGCTTTCTTT
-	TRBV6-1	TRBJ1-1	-	CASSESRFTEAFF	TGTGCCAGCAGTGAATCTAGGTTCACTGAAGCTTTCTTT
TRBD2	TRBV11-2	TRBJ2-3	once	CASSLLATSGVSTDTQYF	TGTGCCAGCAGCTTACTAGCGACTAGCGGGGTTAGCACAGATACGCAGTATTTT